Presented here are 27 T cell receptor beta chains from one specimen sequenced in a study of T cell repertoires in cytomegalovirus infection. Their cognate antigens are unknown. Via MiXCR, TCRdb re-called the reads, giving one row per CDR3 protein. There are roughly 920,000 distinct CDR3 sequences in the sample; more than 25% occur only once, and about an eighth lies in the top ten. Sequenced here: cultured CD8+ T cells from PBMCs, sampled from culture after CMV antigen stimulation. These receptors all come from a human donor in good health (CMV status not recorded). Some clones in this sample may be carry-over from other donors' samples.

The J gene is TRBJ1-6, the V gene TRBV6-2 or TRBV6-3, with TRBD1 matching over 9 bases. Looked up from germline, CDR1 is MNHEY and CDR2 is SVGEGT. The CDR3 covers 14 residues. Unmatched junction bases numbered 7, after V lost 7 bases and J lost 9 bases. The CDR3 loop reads CASTRGQGRSPLHF. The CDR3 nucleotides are TGTGCCAGCACCCGGGGACAGGGACGTTCACCCCTCCACTTT.

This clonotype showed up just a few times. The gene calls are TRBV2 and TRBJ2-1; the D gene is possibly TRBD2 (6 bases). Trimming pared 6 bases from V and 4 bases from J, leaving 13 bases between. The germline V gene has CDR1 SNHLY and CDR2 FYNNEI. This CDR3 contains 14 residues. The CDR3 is CASRLGGIYNEQFF. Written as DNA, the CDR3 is TGTGCCAGCAGGCTGGGCGGGATTTACAATGAGCAGTTCTTC.

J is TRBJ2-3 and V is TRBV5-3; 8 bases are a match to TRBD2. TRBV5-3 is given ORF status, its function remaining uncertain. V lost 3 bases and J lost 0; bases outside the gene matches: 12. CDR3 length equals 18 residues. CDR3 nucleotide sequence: TGTGCCAGAAGCTGGGGGCCCGGGGGGGGGGTAAGCACAGATACGCAGTATTTT. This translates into CARSWGPGGGVSTDTQYF.

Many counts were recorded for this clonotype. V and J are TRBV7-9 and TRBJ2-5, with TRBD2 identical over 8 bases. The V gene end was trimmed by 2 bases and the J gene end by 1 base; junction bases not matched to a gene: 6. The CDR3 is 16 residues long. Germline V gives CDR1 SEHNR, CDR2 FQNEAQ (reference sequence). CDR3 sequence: CASSLMVAGSQETQYF. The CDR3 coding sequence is TGTGCCAGCAGCTTAATGGTAGCGGGGTCCCAAGAGACCCAGTACTTC.

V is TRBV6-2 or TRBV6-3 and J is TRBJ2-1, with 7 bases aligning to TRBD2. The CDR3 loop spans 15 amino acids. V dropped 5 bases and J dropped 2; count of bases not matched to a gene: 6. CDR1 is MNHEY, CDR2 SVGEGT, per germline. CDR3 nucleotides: TGTGCCAGCAGTCCCAGGGAGGGGACCTACAATGAGCAGTTCTTC. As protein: CASSPREGTYNEQFF.

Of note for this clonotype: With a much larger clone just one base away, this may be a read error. The DNA for the CDR3 is TGTGTCAGCAGCTTAGGGAGGGGGACTACCTACAATGAGCAGTTCTTC. Amino acid sequence: CVSSLGRGTTYNEQFF. The genes are TRBV7-6 and TRBJ2-1, with D perhaps matching TRBD2 (7 bases). There are 16 residues in the CDR3. Germline lookup yields CDR1 SGHVS and CDR2 FNYEAQ.

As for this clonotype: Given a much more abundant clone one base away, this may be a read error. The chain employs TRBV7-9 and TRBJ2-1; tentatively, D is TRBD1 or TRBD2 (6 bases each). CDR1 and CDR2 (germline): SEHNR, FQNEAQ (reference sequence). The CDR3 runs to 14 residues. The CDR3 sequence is CASSFRGGYNEQIF. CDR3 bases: TGTGCCAGCAGCTTCAGGGGAGGCTACAATGAGCAGATCTTC.

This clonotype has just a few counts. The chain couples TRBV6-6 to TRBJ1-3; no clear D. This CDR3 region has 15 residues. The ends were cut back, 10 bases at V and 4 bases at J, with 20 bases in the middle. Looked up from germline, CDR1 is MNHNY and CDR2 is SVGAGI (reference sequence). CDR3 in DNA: TGTGCCACCCAGTTACGGGCCGAATGGGGAAACACCATATATTTT. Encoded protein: CATQLRAEWGNTIYF.

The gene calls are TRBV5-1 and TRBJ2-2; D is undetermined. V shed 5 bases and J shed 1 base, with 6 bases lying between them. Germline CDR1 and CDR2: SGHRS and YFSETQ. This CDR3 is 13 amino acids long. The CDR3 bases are TGCGCCAGCAGGGACCAGAACACCGGGGAGCTGTTTTTT. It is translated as CASRDQNTGELFF.

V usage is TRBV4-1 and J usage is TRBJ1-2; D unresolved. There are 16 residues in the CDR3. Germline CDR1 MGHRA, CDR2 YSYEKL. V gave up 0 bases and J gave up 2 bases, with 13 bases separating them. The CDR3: CASSQDLVGPNYGYTF. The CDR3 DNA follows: TGCGCCAGCAGCCAAGATTTGGTAGGGCCAAACTATGGCTACACCTTC.

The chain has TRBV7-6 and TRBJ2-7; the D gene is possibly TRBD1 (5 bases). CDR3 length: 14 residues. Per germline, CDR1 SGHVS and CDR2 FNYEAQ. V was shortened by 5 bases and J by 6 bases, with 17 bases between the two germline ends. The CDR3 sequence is CASSPGATIGEQYF. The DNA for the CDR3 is TGTGCCAGCAGCCCTGGGGCCACAATCGGCGAGCAGTACTTC.

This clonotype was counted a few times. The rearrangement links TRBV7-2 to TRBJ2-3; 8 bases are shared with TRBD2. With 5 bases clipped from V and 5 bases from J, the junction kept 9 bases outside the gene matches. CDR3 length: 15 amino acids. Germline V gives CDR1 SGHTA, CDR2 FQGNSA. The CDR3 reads CASSPTLGLGDTQYF. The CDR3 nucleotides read TGTGCCAGCAGCCCGACCTTGGGACTAGGAGATACGCAGTATTTT.

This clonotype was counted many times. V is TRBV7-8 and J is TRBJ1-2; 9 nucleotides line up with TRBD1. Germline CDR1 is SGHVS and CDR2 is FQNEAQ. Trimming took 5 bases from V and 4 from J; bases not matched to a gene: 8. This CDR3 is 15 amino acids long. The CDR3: CASSPRTGEGYGYTF. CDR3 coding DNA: TGTGCCAGCAGCCCGCGGACAGGGGAGGGCTATGGCTACACCTTC.

The CDR3 DNA follows: TGTGCCAGCACCCCTGGGCGGGGCGAAGGCTACACCTTC. Protein: CASTPGRGEGYTF. The chain employs TRBV7-4 and TRBJ1-2; perhaps TRBD1 as D (5 bases). This CDR3 comprises 13 residues. Germline CDR1 and CDR2: SGHVT and SQSDAQ. Trimming cost V 7 bases and J 8 bases, with 17 bases left between them.

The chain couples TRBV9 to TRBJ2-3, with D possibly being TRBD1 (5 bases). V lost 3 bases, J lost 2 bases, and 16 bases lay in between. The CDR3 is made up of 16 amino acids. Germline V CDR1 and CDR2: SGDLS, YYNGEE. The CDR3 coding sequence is TGTGCCAGCAGCGCCCGGGCAGGGTCTCTCACAGATACGCAGTATTTT. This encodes CASSARAGSLTDTQYF.

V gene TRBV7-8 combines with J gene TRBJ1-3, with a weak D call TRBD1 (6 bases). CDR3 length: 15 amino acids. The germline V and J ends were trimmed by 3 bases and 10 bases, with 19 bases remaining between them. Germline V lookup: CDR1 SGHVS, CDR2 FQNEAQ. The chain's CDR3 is CASSLNRAIGTTIYF. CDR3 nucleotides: TGTGCCAGCAGCTTGAACAGGGCGATCGGTACTACCATATATTTT.

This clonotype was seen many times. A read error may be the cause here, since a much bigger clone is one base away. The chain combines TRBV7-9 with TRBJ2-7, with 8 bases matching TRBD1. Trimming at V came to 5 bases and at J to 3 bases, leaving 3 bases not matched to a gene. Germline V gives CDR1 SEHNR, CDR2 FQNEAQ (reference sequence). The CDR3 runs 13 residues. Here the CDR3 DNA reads TGTGCCAGCAGCGCCGACAGGGGCTACGAGCAGTACGTC. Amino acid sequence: CASSADRGYEQYV.

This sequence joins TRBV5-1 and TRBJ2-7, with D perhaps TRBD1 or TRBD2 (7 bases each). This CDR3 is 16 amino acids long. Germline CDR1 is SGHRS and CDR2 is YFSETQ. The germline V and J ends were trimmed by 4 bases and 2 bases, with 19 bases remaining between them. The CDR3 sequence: CASSPAGGAGPYEQYV. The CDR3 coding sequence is TGCGCCAGCAGCCCCGCAGGGGGGGCTGGTCCCTACGAGCAGTACGTC.

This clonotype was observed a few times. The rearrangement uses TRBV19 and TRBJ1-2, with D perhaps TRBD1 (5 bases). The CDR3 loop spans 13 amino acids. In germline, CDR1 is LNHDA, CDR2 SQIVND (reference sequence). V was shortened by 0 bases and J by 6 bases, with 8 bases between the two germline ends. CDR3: CASSIEDINGYTF. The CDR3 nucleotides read TGTGCCAGTAGTATAGAGGACATCAATGGCTACACCTTC.

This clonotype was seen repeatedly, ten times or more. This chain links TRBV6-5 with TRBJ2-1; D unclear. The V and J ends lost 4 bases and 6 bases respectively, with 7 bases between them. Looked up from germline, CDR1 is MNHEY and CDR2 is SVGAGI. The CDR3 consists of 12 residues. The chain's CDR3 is CASSSIGNEQFF. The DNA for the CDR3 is TGTGCCAGCAGTTCTATTGGCAATGAGCAGTTCTTC.

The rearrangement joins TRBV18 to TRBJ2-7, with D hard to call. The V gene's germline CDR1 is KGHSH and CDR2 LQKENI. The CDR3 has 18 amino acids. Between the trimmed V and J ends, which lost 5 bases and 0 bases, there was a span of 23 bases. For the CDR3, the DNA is TGTGCCAGCTCAGTATCGCAGAGCTATACATCGAGCTCCTACGAGCAGTACTTC. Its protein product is CASSVSQSYTSSSYEQYF.

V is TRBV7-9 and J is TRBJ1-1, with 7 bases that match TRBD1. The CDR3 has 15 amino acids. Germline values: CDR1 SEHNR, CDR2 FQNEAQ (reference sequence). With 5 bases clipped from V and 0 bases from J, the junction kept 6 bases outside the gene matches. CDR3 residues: CASSDLDRLNTEAFF. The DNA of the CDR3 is TGTGCCAGCAGCGACCTGGACAGGCTGAACACTGAAGCTTTCTTT.

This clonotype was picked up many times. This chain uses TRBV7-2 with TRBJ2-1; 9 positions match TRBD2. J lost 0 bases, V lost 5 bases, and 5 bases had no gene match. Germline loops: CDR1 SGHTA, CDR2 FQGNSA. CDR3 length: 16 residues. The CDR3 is CASSTLAGPSYNEQFF. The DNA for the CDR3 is TGTGCCAGCAGCACTCTAGCGGGGCCCTCCTACAATGAGCAGTTCTTC. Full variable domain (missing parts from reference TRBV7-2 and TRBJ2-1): GAGVSQSPSNKVTEKGKDVELRCDPISGHTALYWYRQSLGQGLEFLIYFQGNSAPDKSGLPSDRFSAERTGGSVSTLTIQRTQQEDSAVYLCASSTLAGPSYNEQFFGPGTRLTVL.

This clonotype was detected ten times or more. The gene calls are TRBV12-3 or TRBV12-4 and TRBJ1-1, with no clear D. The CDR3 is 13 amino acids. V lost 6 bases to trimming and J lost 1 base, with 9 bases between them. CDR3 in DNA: TGTGCCAGCAGACTTGGAAGGAACACTGAAGCTTTCTTT. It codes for CASRLGRNTEAFF.

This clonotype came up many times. The CDR3 DNA reads as TGTGCCAGCAGCCTACAGGGGGCCGAGCAGTACGTC. Translation: CASSLQGAEQYV. The chain combines TRBV7-2 with TRBJ2-7; 9 nucleotides line up with TRBD1. Germline V gene sequence: CDR1 SGHTA, CDR2 FQGNSA. Trimming at V came to 5 bases and at J to 6 bases, leaving 2 bases not matched to a gene. CDR3 length equals 12 residues.

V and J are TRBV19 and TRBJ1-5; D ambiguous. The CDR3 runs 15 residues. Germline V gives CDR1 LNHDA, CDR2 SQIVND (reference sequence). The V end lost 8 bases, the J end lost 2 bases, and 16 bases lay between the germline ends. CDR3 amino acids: CASELSGLGNQPQHF. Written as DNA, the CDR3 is TGTGCCAGTGAGCTCTCGGGTTTGGGCAATCAGCCCCAGCATTTT.

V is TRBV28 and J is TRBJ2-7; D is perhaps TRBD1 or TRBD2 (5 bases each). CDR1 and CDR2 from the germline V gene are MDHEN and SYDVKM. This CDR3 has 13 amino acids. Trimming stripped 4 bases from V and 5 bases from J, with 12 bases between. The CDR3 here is CASSSQGRDEQYV. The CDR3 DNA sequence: TGTGCCAGCAGTTCTCAGGGACGGGACGAGCAGTACGTC.